This T cell receptor beta chain was recovered during a study of T-cell reconstitution after alpha-beta-depleted transplantation in children. The germline V and J ends were trimmed by 1 base and 7 bases, with 16 bases remaining between them. CDR3 size: 15 residues. Germline assignment: CDR1 LGHDT and CDR2 YNNKEL (reference sequence). This clonotype was counted many times. Unique molecular identifiers were built into the TCRbeta library. MiXCR, applied by TCRdb to the PCR reads, yields one record per CDR3 protein. This sample has some 280,000 distinct CDR3 sequences, with about 10% found just once. The source material was PBMCs from the stem cell graft donor, sampled from the stem cell graft. The V call is TRBV3-1, the J call TRBJ2-5; no clear D. The receptor was isolated from a human donor who donated a stem cell graft to a child with SCID. CDR3 coding DNA: TGTGCCAGCAGCCAAGGTCCGACCTCCGCGAGGACCCAGTACTTC. It yields the protein CASSQGPTSARTQYF.